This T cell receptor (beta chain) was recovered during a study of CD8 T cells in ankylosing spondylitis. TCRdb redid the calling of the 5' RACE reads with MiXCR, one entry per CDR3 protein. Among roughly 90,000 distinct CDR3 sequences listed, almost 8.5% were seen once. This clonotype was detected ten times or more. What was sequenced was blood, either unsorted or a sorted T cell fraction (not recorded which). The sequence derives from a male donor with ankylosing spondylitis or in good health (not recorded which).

CDR3 protein: CASSLAGDSYEQYF. The DNA of the CDR3 is TGTGCCAGCAGCTTAGCTGGGGACTCCTACGAGCAGTACTTC. The chain joins TRBV7-9 to TRBJ2-7; D unclear. The CDR3 covers 14 residues. Trimming cost V 0 bases and J 0 bases, with 6 bases left between them. CDR1 is SEHNR and CDR2 is FQNEAQ in the germline V gene (reference sequence).